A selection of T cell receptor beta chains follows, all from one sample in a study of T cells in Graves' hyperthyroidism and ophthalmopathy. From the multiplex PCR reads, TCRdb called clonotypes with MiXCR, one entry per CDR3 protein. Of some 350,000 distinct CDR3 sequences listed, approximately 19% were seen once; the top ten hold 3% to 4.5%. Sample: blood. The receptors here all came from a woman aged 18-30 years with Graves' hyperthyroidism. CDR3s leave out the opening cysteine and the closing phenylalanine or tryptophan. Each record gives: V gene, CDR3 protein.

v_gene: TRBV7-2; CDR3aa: ASSLIGRATYEQY
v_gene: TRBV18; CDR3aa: ASSPPSDTEAF
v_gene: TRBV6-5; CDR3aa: ASSYTGPYEQY
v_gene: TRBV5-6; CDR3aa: ASSWGQNYGYT
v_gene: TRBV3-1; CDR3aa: ASSRGRNYEQY
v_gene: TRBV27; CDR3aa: ASSVVAGALGEQY
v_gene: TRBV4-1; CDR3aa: ASSQPRTGVIVGYT
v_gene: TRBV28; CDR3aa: ASLEGLDYRVEQY
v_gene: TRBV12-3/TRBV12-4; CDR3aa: ASSWALQFVGTEAF
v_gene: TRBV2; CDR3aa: ASRETWNTEAF
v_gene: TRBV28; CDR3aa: ASSLFTRTYEQY
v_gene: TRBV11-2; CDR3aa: ASSLVGTSITGELF
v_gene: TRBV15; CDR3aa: ATSSVSGTDS
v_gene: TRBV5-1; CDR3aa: ASSLSDAWPPGELF
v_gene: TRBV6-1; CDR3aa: ASNLQGYRTETQY
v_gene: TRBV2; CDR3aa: ASSESTEAF
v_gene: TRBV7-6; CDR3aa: ASSLGVGNQPQH
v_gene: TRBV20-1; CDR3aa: SAREGGRGPGEQY
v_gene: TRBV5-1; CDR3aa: ASGSGGANVLT
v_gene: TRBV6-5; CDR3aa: ASGGEGRAYGYT
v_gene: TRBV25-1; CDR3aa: ASKAGTEAF
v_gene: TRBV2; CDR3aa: ASSTGVYPYEQY
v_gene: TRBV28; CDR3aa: ASHSMTEAF
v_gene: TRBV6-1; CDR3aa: ASSVLAENYEQY
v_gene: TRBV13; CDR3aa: ASSVTSGGAGEQY
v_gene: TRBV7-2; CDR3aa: ASSWTGGGGYT
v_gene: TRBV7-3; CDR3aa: ASRGVGNTIY
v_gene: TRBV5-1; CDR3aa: ASSQTGVTEAF
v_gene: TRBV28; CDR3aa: ASSSTGRPNQPQH
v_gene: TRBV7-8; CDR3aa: ASSRPVTRRYEQY
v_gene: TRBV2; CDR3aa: ASSDGQVAPRH
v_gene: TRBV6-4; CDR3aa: ASSEGTTYEQY
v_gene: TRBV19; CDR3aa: ASSNPGPLGTEAF
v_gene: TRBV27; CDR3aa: ASSLMGQETQY
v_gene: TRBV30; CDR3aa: AWSGLFLSGGELF
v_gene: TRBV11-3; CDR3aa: ASSGGMNTEAF
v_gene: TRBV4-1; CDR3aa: ASSKTGQGRSGANVLT
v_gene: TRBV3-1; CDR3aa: ASSLYGRPDGYT
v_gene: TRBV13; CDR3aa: ASSPRMRSGNTIY
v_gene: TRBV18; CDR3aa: ASGTGGSGYEQY